The 26 T cell receptor beta chains listed next were all sequenced from one sample in a study of beta chain features in type 1 diabetes. The authors reverse transcribed all of the isolated RNA, so sequencing captured expressed TCRB transcripts. Method: immunoSEQ multiplex PCR; TCRdb's copy keeps in-frame clones and lacks some. The table lists over 65,000 clones, roughly 30% of them singletons. The sample taken for sequencing was stem cell memory CD4+ T cells from blood. The receptors here all came from a woman aged 18-29 years in good health.

Only one count was recorded for this clone. The J gene is TRBJ2-1, the V gene TRBV5-8; perhaps TRBD1 as D (5 bases). Germline V lookup: CDR1 SGHTS, CDR2 YDEGEE. V was shortened by 2 bases and J by 8 bases, with 14 bases between the two germline ends. This CDR3 contains 14 residues. The CDR3 loop is CASSFQVGVDEQFF. The CDR3 coding sequence is TGTGCCAGCAGCTTTCAGGTAGGGGTGGATGAGCAGTTCTTC.

The chain employs TRBV5-1 and TRBJ2-1, with 10 bases lining up with TRBD1. Losses at the gene ends were 2 bases for V and 0 bases for J; bases not matched to a gene: 11. CDR3 length: 19 residues. Germline CDR1 SGHRS, CDR2 YFSETQ. The CDR3 loop reads CASSFETGGPRSSYNEQFF. For the CDR3, the DNA is TGCGCCAGCAGCTTTGAGACAGGGGGCCCGCGGAGCTCCTACAATGAGCAGTTCTTC.

This clone was detected only a few times. The chain has TRBV7-2 and TRBJ2-3; a weak D match, TRBD1 (5 bases). Trimming shortened V by 2 bases and J by 1 base, and 10 bases separated the two germline ends. Germline V gene data show CDR1 as SGHTA and CDR2 as FQGNSA. There are 15 residues in the CDR3. The CDR3, as DNA: TGTGCCAGCAGCTTAAGGGGTTTGGGCACAGATACGCAGTATTTT. The encoded protein is CASSLRGLGTDTQYF. Looking up the rest from reference TRBV7-2 and TRBJ2-3 gives the full variable domain: GAGVSQSPSNKVTEKGKDVELRCDPISGHTALYWYRQSLGQGLEFLIYFQGNSAPDKSGLPSDRFSAERTGGSVSTLTIQRTQQEDSAVYLCASSLRGLGTDTQYFGPGTRLTVL.

This clone occurred a few times. The chain links TRBV9 to TRBJ2-5, with unresolved D. CDR3 length: 12 amino acids. CDR1 SGDLS and CDR2 YYNGEE come from the germline V gene. The V end was cut by 4 bases, the J end by 3 bases, with 7 bases between. DNA for the CDR3: TGTGCCAGCAGCATCTCTGAAGAGACCCAGTACTTC. It yields the protein CASSISEETQYF.

This clone was recorded only once. The CDR3 nucleotides read TGTGCCTGGAGTGACAGCCTTAATTTCGAAAAACTGTTTTTT. Its translation is CAWSDSLNFEKLFF. The chain carries TRBV30 and TRBJ1-4; D is ambiguous. In germline, CDR1 is GTSNPN, CDR2 SVGIG (reference sequence). The CDR3 is 14 residues long. The V end was cut by 1 base, the J end by 8 bases, with 14 bases between.

A few counts support this clone. The same CDR3 arises from other DNA sequences in this sample as well. The chain couples TRBV7-9 to TRBJ2-7, with 9 bases fitting TRBD1. The CDR3 runs to 14 residues. Per the germline V gene, CDR1 is SEHNR and CDR2 is FQNEAQ (reference sequence). The V and J ends lost 1 base and 4 bases, in that order; junction bases with no gene match: 2. This chain's CDR3 is CASSLEGQGYEQYF. The CDR3 DNA sequence: TGTGCCAGCAGCTTAGAAGGACAGGGGTACGAGCAGTACTTC.

CDR3 nucleotides: TGTGCCAGCAGTCGGGACAGCTCCTACAATGAGCAGTTCTTC. It specifies CASSRDSSYNEQFF. This chain joins TRBV6-4 and TRBJ2-1, with 7 bases identical to TRBD1. The CDR3 has 14 amino acids. The V gene end was trimmed by 5 bases and the J gene end by 0 bases; junction bases not matched to a gene: 1. Germline V gene sequence: CDR1 MRHNA, CDR2 SNTAGT.

This clone was seen a handful of times. V is TRBV30 and J is TRBJ2-5; weak D call: TRBD1 (8 bases). V was trimmed by 0 bases and J by 5 bases, leaving 31 bases between them. The CDR3 runs to 20 residues. The V gene's germline CDR1 is GTSNPN and CDR2 SVGIG (reference sequence). CDR3 region: CAWSVPRTGYKRDPKETQYF. Written as DNA, the CDR3 is TGTGCCTGGAGTGTACCCAGGACAGGGTATAAGCGGGACCCCAAGGAGACCCAGTACTTC.

V usage is TRBV15 and J usage is TRBJ2-3, with 15 bases fitting TRBD2. V lost 2 bases, J lost 3 bases, and 3 bases stayed unmatched. There are 17 residues in the CDR3. Germline loops: CDR1 LNHNV, CDR2 YYDKDF (reference sequence). The CDR3 sequence is CATSRQGTSGRTDTQYF. CDR3 nucleotide sequence: TGTGCCACCAGCAGACAAGGGACTAGCGGGAGGACAGATACGCAGTATTTT. Supplemented by reference TRBV15 and TRBJ2-3, the full variable domain reads DAMVIQNPRYQVTQFGKPVTLSCSQTLNHNVMYWYQQKSSQAPKLLFHYYDKDFNNEADTPDNFQSRRPNTSFCFLDIRSPGLGDTAMYLCATSRQGTSGRTDTQYFGPGTRLTVL.

This sequence joins TRBV5-4 and TRBJ2-6, with D unclear. The CDR3 consists of 15 residues. Germline loops: CDR1 SGHNT, CDR2 YYREEE (reference sequence). Trimming took off 4 bases at V and 0 bases at J, with 8 bases between the two ends. CDR3 sequence reads: CASSKRLSGANVLTF. CDR3 DNA sequence: TGTGCCAGCAGCAAGAGGCTCTCTGGGGCCAACGTCCTGACTTTC.

This clone was seen a few times. The rearrangement joins TRBV7-2 to TRBJ2-7, with D perhaps matching TRBD2 (6 bases). The ends were cut back, 1 base at V and 10 bases at J, with 14 bases in the middle. From germline, CDR1 is SGHTA and CDR2 FQGNSA. CDR3 length equals 13 residues. In nucleotides, the CDR3 is TGTGCCAGCAGCTTAGATACAGCCGCGGGACAGTACTTC. Its translation is CASSLDTAAGQYF.

This rearrangement joins TRBV4-1 to TRBJ1-2, with 7 bases matching TRBD1. Germline V lookup: CDR1 MGHRA, CDR2 YSYEKL. This CDR3 has 16 residues. V was clipped by 3 bases and J by 2 bases; unmatched bases: 9. Written as DNA, the CDR3 is TGCGCCAGCAGCCATCTACCACCGGGACAGAACTATGGCTACACCTTC. Amino acid sequence: CASSHLPPGQNYGYTF.

The chain uses TRBV5-4 and TRBJ2-3; 11 nucleotides align to TRBD2. Trimming cost V 5 bases and J 2 bases; bases outside gene matches: 7. CDR3 length: 16 amino acids. Germline V gives CDR1 SGHNT, CDR2 YYREEE (reference sequence). The CDR3 sequence: CASSLRLAGNTDTQYF. The CDR3 nucleotides are TGTGCCAGCAGTCTTCGACTAGCGGGGAACACAGATACGCAGTATTTT.

V is TRBV2 and J is TRBJ2-1; D may be TRBD2 (5 bases). Trimming pared 3 bases from V and 4 bases from J, leaving 10 bases between. The CDR3 is made up of 14 amino acids. Germline loops: CDR1 SNHLY, CDR2 FYNNEI. In nucleotides, the CDR3 is TGTGCCAGCAGTGACGTAGCGCGATACAATGAGCAGTTCTTC. Protein: CASSDVARYNEQFF.

This clone was seen more than once but under ten times. The chain recombines TRBV7-2 with TRBJ2-7; 10 nucleotides match TRBD2. Trimming at V came to 5 bases and at J to 3 bases, leaving 7 bases not matched to a gene. Germline V gene sequence: CDR1 SGHTA, CDR2 FQGNSA. The CDR3 length is 15 residues. The CDR3 loop reads CASSPTSGVGYEQYF. DNA of the CDR3: TGTGCCAGCAGCCCAACTAGCGGGGTAGGCTACGAGCAGTACTTC. Complete variable domain (other parts from reference TRBV7-2 and TRBJ2-7): GAGVSQSPSNKVTEKGKDVELRCDPISGHTALYWYRQSLGQGLEFLIYFQGNSAPDKSGLPSDRFSAERTGGSVSTLTIQRTQQEDSAVYLCASSPTSGVGYEQYFGPGTRLTVT.

This clone was observed a handful of times. The genes are TRBV4-1 and TRBJ2-5; the match to TRBD1 covers 8 bases. This CDR3 is 17 amino acids long. V lost 1 base, J lost 3 bases, and 10 bases stayed unmatched. The germline V gene has CDR1 MGHRA and CDR2 YSYEKL. The CDR3 here is CASSQVFSGGEEETQYF. The CDR3 DNA reads TGCGCCAGCAGCCAAGTCTTCTCAGGGGGCGAGGAAGAGACCCAGTACTTC.

The chain has TRBV5-1 and TRBJ2-1; no clear D gene. This CDR3 is 14 amino acids long. The V gene's germline CDR1 is SGHRS and CDR2 YFSETQ. Trimming pared 1 base from V and 5 bases from J, leaving 10 bases between. The CDR3: CASSLSYSHNEQFF. In DNA, the CDR3 is TGCGCCAGCAGCTTGAGCTACTCGCACAATGAGCAGTTCTTC.

This clone was seen a handful of times. The sample carries other DNA sequences with the same CDR3. CDR3 DNA: TGCGCCAGCAGCTTGGCCAGTACAGATACGCAGTATTTT. Its translation is CASSLASTDTQYF. The gene calls are TRBV5-1 and TRBJ2-3; D gene uncertain. V was trimmed by 0 bases and J by 3 bases, leaving 5 bases between them. The germline CDR1 and CDR2 sequences are SGHRS and YFSETQ. This CDR3 contains 13 residues. Drawing the rest from reference TRBV5-1 and TRBJ2-3, the complete variable domain is KAGVTQTPRYLIKTRGQQVTLSCSPISGHRSVSWYQQTPGQGLQFLFEYFSETQRNKGNFPGRFSGRQFSNSRSEMNVSTLELGDSALYLCASSLASTDTQYFGPGTRLTVL.

This clone was counted a few times. V is TRBV27 and J is TRBJ2-6; D is possibly TRBD2 (5 bases). CDR1 and CDR2 from the germline V gene are MNHEY and SMNVEV (reference sequence). CDR3 size: 13 residues. The V end was cut by 8 bases, the J end by 0 bases, with 5 bases between. CDR3 sequence reads: CASRGSGANVLTF. CDR3 sequence (DNA): TGTGCCAGCCGGGGCTCTGGGGCCAACGTCCTGACTTTC. Full variable domain (missing parts from reference TRBV27 and TRBJ2-6): EAQVTQNPRYLITVTGKKLTVTCSQNMNHEYMSWYRQDPGLGLRQIYYSMNVEVTDKGDVPEGYKVSRKEKRNFPLILESPSPNQTSLYFCASRGSGANVLTFGAGSRLTVL.

This rearrangement joins TRBV14 to TRBJ2-7; possibly TRBD2 for D (5 bases). Germline loops: CDR1 SGHDN, CDR2 FVKESK. The CDR3 has 14 amino acids. Trimming stripped 2 bases from V and 1 base from J, with 9 bases between. The CDR3 reads CASSQTWESYEQYF. The CDR3 bases are TGTGCCAGCAGCCAAACTTGGGAGTCCTACGAGCAGTACTTC.

On this clone: One junction end does not reproduce the germline sequence, and a read error may be involved. This sequence joins TRBV7-6 and TRBJ1-2, with TRBD1 as a possible D gene (5 bases). In germline, CDR1 is SGHVS, CDR2 FNYEAQ. The CDR3 is 13 amino acids. DNA for the CDR3: TGTGCCAGCAGCTCGCCCGCCCGGGACTCTCTCATCTTC. Amino acids: CASSSPARDSLIF.

The rearrangement links TRBV7-2 to TRBJ2-6, with TRBD1 as a possible D gene (5 bases). V lost 5 bases to trimming and J lost 4 bases, with 9 bases between them. The CDR3 runs to 14 residues. Germline V gene lookup returns CDR1 SGHTA and CDR2 FQGNSA. DNA of the CDR3: TGTGCCAGCAGCCCCCGGACAGGGGCCAACGTCCTGACTTTC. Translating gives CASSPRTGANVLTF.

V and J are TRBV4-1 and TRBJ2-7; 10 bases agree with TRBD2. This CDR3 is built from 17 residues. Germline CDR1 is MGHRA and CDR2 is YSYEKL. V was pared by 4 bases and J by 6 bases, with 15 bases of the junction left unmatched. The CDR3 loop reads CASSPVGRSGRASEQYF. In DNA form, the CDR3 reads TGCGCCAGCAGCCCGGTAGGTCGAAGCGGGAGGGCCTCCGAGCAGTACTTC.

This clone was seen ten or more times. J is TRBJ2-4 and V is TRBV7-2; 8 bases are a match to TRBD1. The length of the CDR3 is 13 residues. V was pared by 5 bases and J by 7 bases, with 4 bases of the junction left unmatched. The V gene's germline CDR1 is SGHTA and CDR2 FQGNSA. In DNA, the CDR3 is TGTGCCAGCAGCACGGGGGACAGGAACATTCAGTACTTC. This encodes CASSTGDRNIQYF.

This clone turned up a few times. V and J are TRBV6-6 and TRBJ2-5; 8 bases are shared with TRBD2. Trimming cost V 6 bases and J 4 bases; bases outside gene matches: 13. Germline V CDR1 and CDR2: MNHNY, SVGAGI (reference sequence). This CDR3 contains 16 residues. The CDR3 loop is CASRVLPGGEGETQYF. The CDR3 nucleotides read TGTGCCAGCAGGGTCCTGCCGGGGGGGGAGGGAGAGACCCAGTACTTC.

In its sample, this clone was seen a few times. V and J are TRBV10-3 and TRBJ2-5, with TRBD2 as a possible D gene (5 bases). This CDR3 is built from 13 residues. Per the germline V gene, CDR1 is ENHRY and CDR2 is SYGVKD. V was clipped by 1 base and J by 5 bases, with 8 bases between them. CDR3 residues: CAISEFTRETQYF. CDR3 sequence (DNA): TGTGCCATCAGTGAGTTCACTAGGGAGACCCAGTACTTC.